The 19 T cell receptor beta chains presented below share a single source sample, sequenced in a study of cytomegalovirus exposure and HLA in healthy donors. The PCR used 60 Vbeta and 13 Jbeta primers. Repertoires were generated with immunoSEQ multiplex PCR, while TCRdb's copy carries only in-frame clones and drops some. This table has 20,000 or so clones, about 80% appearing once. Sequenced sample: PBMCs. Receptors were obtained from a man in his sixties in good health and CMV-seronegative.

V usage is TRBV30 and J usage is TRBJ2-5, with 7 positions matching TRBD1. The J call is uncertain, as TRBJ2-7 better fits the DNA end. Germline V lookup: CDR1 GTSNPN, CDR2 SVGIG (reference sequence). The CDR3 totals 14 residues. This CDR3 reads CAWSLPGQNYEQYF. CDR3 sequence (DNA): TGTGCCTGGAGTTTACCGGGACAGAACTACGAGCAGTACTTC.

This sequence joins TRBV5-5 and TRBJ2-7, with D hard to call. Germline loops: CDR1 SGHKS, CDR2 YYEKEE (reference sequence). CDR3 length: 15 amino acids. Between the trimmed V and J ends, which lost 0 bases and 2 bases, there was a span of 12 bases. The DNA for the CDR3 is TGTGCCAGCAGCTTGGAGCGTAGAGCAACCTACGAGCAGTACTTC. This encodes CASSLERRATYEQYF.

V gene TRBV6-5 combines with J gene TRBJ2-5, with 7 bases identical to TRBD2. TRBJ2-7 explains the end of the DNA better; the J call may be wrong. The CDR3 spans 15 residues. Per the germline V gene, CDR1 is MNHEY and CDR2 is SVGAGI. CDR3 protein: CASSPSGGGPYEQYF. Written as DNA, the CDR3 is TGTGCCAGCAGTCCCTCCGGCGGGGGACCCTACGAGCAGTACTTC.

The chain recombines TRBV19 with TRBJ1-5; 10 nucleotides align to TRBD1. With V trimmed by 4 bases and J by 6 bases, 9 bases remained unmatched. CDR1 LNHDA and CDR2 SQIVND come from the germline V gene (reference sequence). This CDR3 region has 16 residues. This CDR3 is CASSSIDRGLSQPQHF. The CDR3 DNA is TGTGCCAGTAGTAGCATTGACAGGGGGCTTAGTCAGCCCCAGCATTTT.

The J gene is TRBJ2-1, the V gene TRBV29-1, with D maybe TRBD2 (7 bases). Germline CDR1 is SQVTM and CDR2 is ANQGSEA. The CDR3 runs to 14 residues. The germline V and J ends were trimmed by 0 bases and 5 bases, with 11 bases remaining between them. CDR3 protein: CSVEEGGVDNEQFF. The CDR3 nucleotides read TGCAGCGTTGAAGAAGGGGGGGTTGACAATGAGCAGTTCTTC.

The gene calls are TRBV7-9 and TRBJ2-1; D remains ambiguous. Germline CDR1 and CDR2: SEHNR and FQNEAQ (reference sequence). The V gene lost 1 base and the J gene lost 0 bases, with 7 bases spanning the gap. The CDR3 consists of 15 residues. DNA of the CDR3: TGTGCCAGCAGCTTAGTTTTCGGCTCCTACAATGAGCAGTTCTTC. Amino acids: CASSLVFGSYNEQFF.

The V and J genes are TRBV6-1 and TRBJ2-3; no firm D call. The CDR3 runs 12 residues. The V gene's germline CDR1 is MNHNS and CDR2 SASEGT. The V end lost 1 base, the J end lost 10 bases, and 9 bases lay between the germline ends. The CDR3: CASSEVGAAQYF. The CDR3 DNA is TGTGCCAGCAGTGAAGTGGGCGCAGCGCAGTATTTT.

V and J are TRBV5-4 and TRBJ2-7; perhaps TRBD1 as D (5 bases). The CDR3 totals 14 residues. The germline V gene encodes CDR1 SGHNT and CDR2 YYREEE (reference sequence). V dropped 0 bases and J dropped 7 bases, with 14 bases sitting between them. This CDR3 is CASSLDIWGLEQYF. The DNA of the CDR3 is TGTGCCAGCAGCTTGGACATTTGGGGCTTGGAGCAGTACTTC.

The rearrangement uses TRBV18 and TRBJ2-5; D is undetermined. Looked up from germline, CDR1 is KGHSH and CDR2 is LQKENI. The ends were cut back, 0 bases at V and 2 bases at J, with 7 bases in the middle. The CDR3 covers 14 residues. CDR3 protein: CASSPPAAQETQYF. DNA for the CDR3: TGTGCCAGCTCACCACCAGCTGCACAAGAGACCCAGTACTTC.

This clone was seen a handful of times. V usage is TRBV18 and J usage is TRBJ2-7; TRBD2 matches at 9 bases. V lost 1 base and J lost 7; bases outside the gene matches: 17. The germline gives CDR1 KGHSH, CDR2 LQKENI. The CDR3 totals 18 residues. The DNA of the CDR3 is TGTGCCAGCTCACCACGGTTAGGTAGCGGGAGAAGGTTAGAAGAGCAGTACTTC. Protein: CASSPRLGSGRRLEEQYF.

The V call is TRBV5-1, the J call TRBJ1-4, with D possibly being TRBD1 (6 bases). With 3 bases removed from V and 4 bases from J, the gap between germline ends came to 10 bases. From germline, CDR1 is SGHRS and CDR2 YFSETQ. The CDR3 has 14 amino acids. The CDR3 nucleotides are TGCGCCAGCAGCTCGGACAGCTATAATGAAAAACTGTTTTTT. Encoded protein: CASSSDSYNEKLFF.

The chain couples TRBV5-4 to TRBJ1-4; D may be TRBD1 (5 bases). The V gene lost 3 bases and the J gene lost 8 bases, with 14 bases spanning the gap. The V gene's germline CDR1 is SGHNT and CDR2 YYREEE (reference sequence). The CDR3 contains 14 residues. CDR3 protein: CASSSNKGEEKLFF. The CDR3 DNA reads as TGTGCCAGCAGCTCGAACAAAGGGGAAGAAAAACTGTTTTTT.

V usage is TRBV15 and J usage is TRBJ2-5; D is unresolved. The J call is doubtful: the DNA matches TRBJ2-7 better. CDR3 size: 15 residues. The V gene's germline CDR1 is LNHNV and CDR2 YYDKDF (reference sequence). The CDR3, as DNA: TGTGCCACCAGTAAATCGACCGTAGGTAACTACGAGCAGTACTTC. Encoded protein: CATSKSTVGNYEQYF.

The CDR3 spells CASSPQAYSNQPQHF. The CDR3 bases are TGTGCCAGCAGCCCGCAGGCCTATAGCAATCAGCCCCAGCATTTT. The chain couples TRBV7-2 to TRBJ1-5; no clear D. Germline lookup yields CDR1 SGHTA and CDR2 FQGNSA. The CDR3 has 15 amino acids. Trimming shortened V by 5 bases and J by 0 bases, and 11 bases separated the two germline ends.

This clone appeared a single time. The chain has TRBV28 and TRBJ2-5; TRBD2 agrees at 8 bases. V lost 3 bases and J lost 4; bases outside the gene matches: 10. Germline CDR1 MDHEN, CDR2 SYDVKM. This CDR3 contains 16 residues. CDR3 nucleotides: TGTGCCAGCAGTTTTTATTTCGCGGGAGGAACAGAGACCCAGTACTTC. Encoded protein: CASSFYFAGGTETQYF.

The V and J genes are TRBV19 and TRBJ1-1; D not resolved. With 6 bases removed from V and 1 base from J, the gap between germline ends came to 12 bases. CDR3 length: 14 residues. Germline CDR1 is LNHDA and CDR2 is SQIVND (reference sequence). This chain's CDR3 is CASRWRNQNTEAFF. The CDR3 DNA sequence: TGTGCCAGTAGGTGGCGGAACCAGAACACTGAAGCTTTCTTT. The full variable domain, completed using reference TRBV19 and TRBJ1-1, is DGGITQSPKYLFRKEGQNVTLSCEQNLNHDAMYWYRQDPGQGLRLIYYSQIVNDFQKGDIAEGYSVSREKKESFPLTVTSAQKNPTAFYLCASRWRNQNTEAFFGQGTRLTVV.

The genes are TRBV28 and TRBJ2-7; 13 nucleotides line up with TRBD2. V shed 2 bases, J shed 0 bases, and the junction held 10 bases outside the gene matches. This CDR3 has 19 residues. Per the germline V gene, CDR1 is MDHEN and CDR2 is SYDVKM. The chain's CDR3 is CASSLILGLAGPSSYEQYF. The CDR3 bases are TGTGCCAGCAGTTTAATATTGGGACTAGCGGGACCCAGCTCCTACGAGCAGTACTTC.

The chain has TRBV6-5 and TRBJ2-7; a weak D match, TRBD1 (5 bases). V was cut by 3 bases and J by 0 bases, with 9 bases left in between. Germline V gene data show CDR1 as MNHEY and CDR2 as SVGAGI. The CDR3 extends over 14 amino acids. The CDR3 sequence: CASSYTDNSYEQYF. CDR3 coding DNA: TGTGCCAGCAGTTATACGGACAACTCCTACGAGCAGTACTTC.

The gene calls are TRBV28 and TRBJ2-5, with 7 bases identical to TRBD1. CDR3 length: 13 amino acids. V dropped 6 bases and J dropped 4; count of bases not matched to a gene: 5. Per the germline V gene, CDR1 is MDHEN and CDR2 is SYDVKM. The CDR3 loop reads CASRRTGPETQYF. For the CDR3, the DNA is TGTGCCAGCAGAAGGACAGGCCCAGAGACCCAGTACTTC.